A single sample gave rise to the 8 T cell receptor beta chains below, sequenced in a study of cytomegalovirus exposure and HLA in healthy donors. Profiling relied on immunoSEQ multiplex PCR, and the TCRdb table lists in-frame clones only, not all of them. The sample lists 130,000 to 150,000 clones; roughly 92% were seen once. The specimen sequenced was PBMCs. All receptors come from a man in his late teens or twenties in good health and CMV-seronegative.

The rearrangement uses TRBV5-4 and TRBJ1-6; TRBD1 might be the D (6 bases). From germline, CDR1 is SGHNT and CDR2 YYREEE (reference sequence). CDR3 size: 16 residues. V lost 4 bases and J lost 0, with 11 bases in between. The CDR3 protein is CASSAGQSSYNSPLHF. The CDR3 DNA is TGTGCCAGCAGCGCTGGACAGAGCTCCTATAATTCACCCCTCCACTTT.

The J gene is TRBJ1-2, the V gene TRBV18; 9 bases line up with TRBD1. This CDR3 spans 14 amino acids. Germline CDR1 and CDR2: KGHSH and LQKENI. V trimming: 3 bases; J trimming: 4 bases; junction bases outside the gene matches: 3. The CDR3 reads CASSPGQGGYGYTF. The CDR3 DNA is TGTGCCAGCTCACCGGGACAGGGAGGCTATGGCTACACCTTC.

This chain links TRBV29-1 with TRBJ1-5; D remains unclear. The CDR3 contains 13 residues. Per germline, CDR1 SQVTM and CDR2 ANQGSEA. V was trimmed by 4 bases and J by 4 bases, leaving 11 bases between them. The CDR3 DNA sequence: TGCAGCGTTGGGGCAGGTTGGAATCAGCCCCAGCATTTT. Translation gives CSVGAGWNQPQHF.

The rearrangement uses TRBV6-5 and TRBJ2-1; D uncertain. Deletions cut 5 bases from V and 10 bases from J, with 9 bases between. CDR3 size: 11 residues. Per the germline V gene, CDR1 is MNHEY and CDR2 is SVGAGI. The CDR3 sequence: CASSPAAEQFF. The CDR3 DNA reads as TGTGCCAGCAGTCCCGCGGCCGAGCAGTTCTTC.

CDR3 protein: CASSPPGGGAPGRGELFF. The CDR3 DNA is TGTGCCAGCAGTCCCCCCGGGGGGGGCGCGCCAGGTCGGGGGGAGCTGTTTTTT. The chain uses TRBV27 and TRBJ2-2, with TRBD2 matching 8 bases. The CDR3 totals 18 residues. V lost 5 bases, J lost 8 bases, and 19 bases stayed unmatched. CDR1 is MNHEY, CDR2 SMNVEV, per germline (reference sequence).

The rearrangement uses TRBV10-3 and TRBJ2-6, with D uncertain. The CDR3 has 12 amino acids. Germline V gene sequence: CDR1 ENHRY, CDR2 SYGVKD. DNA of the CDR3: TGTGGCTCAGGATCCGGGGCCAACGTCCTGACTTTC. It is translated as CGSGSGANVLTF.

V usage is TRBV20-1 and J usage is TRBJ1-2, with D perhaps matching TRBD1 (6 bases). V dropped 5 bases and J dropped 5 bases, with 9 bases sitting between them. Germline V lookup: CDR1 DFQATT, CDR2 SNEGSKA (reference sequence). The length of the CDR3 is 11 residues. The CDR3: CSAETGYGYTF. The CDR3 bases are TGCAGTGCTGAAACAGGGTATGGCTACACCTTC.

This chain links TRBV5-1 with TRBJ2-1; 9 bases match TRBD1. The CDR3 sequence is 15 residues long. CDR1 and CDR2 from the germline V gene are SGHRS and YFSETQ. V trimming: 2 bases; J trimming: 4 bases; junction bases outside the gene matches: 4. The DNA of the CDR3 is TGCGCCAGCAGCTTAAGGACAGGGGTATACAATGAGCAGTTCTTC. Amino acid sequence: CASSLRTGVYNEQFF. The entire variable domain, with the rest obtained from reference TRBV5-1 and TRBJ2-1, is as follows: KAGVTQTPRYLIKTRGQQVTLSCSPISGHRSVSWYQQTPGQGLQFLFEYFSETQRNKGNFPGRFSGRQFSNSRSEMNVSTLELGDSALYLCASSLRTGVYNEQFFGPGTRLTVL.